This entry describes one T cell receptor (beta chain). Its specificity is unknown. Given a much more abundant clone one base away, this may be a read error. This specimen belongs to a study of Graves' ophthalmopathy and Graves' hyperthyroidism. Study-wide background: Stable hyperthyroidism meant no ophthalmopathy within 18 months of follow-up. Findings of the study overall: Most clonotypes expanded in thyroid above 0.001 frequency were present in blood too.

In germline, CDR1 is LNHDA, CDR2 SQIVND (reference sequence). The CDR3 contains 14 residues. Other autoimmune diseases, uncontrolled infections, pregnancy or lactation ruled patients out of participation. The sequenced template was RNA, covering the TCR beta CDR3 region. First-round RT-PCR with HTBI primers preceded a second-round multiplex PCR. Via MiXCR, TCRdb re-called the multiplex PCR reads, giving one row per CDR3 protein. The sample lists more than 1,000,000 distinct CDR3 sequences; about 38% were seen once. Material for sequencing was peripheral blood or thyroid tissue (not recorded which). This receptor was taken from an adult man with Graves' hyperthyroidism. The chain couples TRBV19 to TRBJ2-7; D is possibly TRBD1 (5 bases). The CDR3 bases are TGTGCCAGTAGTCGTCAGGGTTTCTCCTACGGGCAGTACTTC. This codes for CASSRQGFSYGQYF.